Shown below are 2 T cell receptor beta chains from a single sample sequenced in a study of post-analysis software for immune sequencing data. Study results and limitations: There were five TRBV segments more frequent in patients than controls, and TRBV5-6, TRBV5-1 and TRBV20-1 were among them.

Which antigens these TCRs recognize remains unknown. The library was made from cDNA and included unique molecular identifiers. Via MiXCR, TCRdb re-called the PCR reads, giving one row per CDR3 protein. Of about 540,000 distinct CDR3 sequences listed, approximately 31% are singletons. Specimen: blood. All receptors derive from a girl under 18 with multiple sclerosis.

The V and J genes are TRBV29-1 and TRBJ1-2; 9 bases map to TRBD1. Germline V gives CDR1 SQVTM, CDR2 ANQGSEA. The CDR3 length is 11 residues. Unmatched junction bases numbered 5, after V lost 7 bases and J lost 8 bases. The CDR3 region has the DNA TGCAGCGCCGGGACAGGGCGAGGCTACACCTTC. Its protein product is CSAGTGRGYTF.

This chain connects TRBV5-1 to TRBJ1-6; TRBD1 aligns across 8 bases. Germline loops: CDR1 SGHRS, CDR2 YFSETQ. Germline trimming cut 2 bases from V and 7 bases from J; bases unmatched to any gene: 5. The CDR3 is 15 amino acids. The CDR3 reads CASSFWQGANSPLHF. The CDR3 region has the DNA TGCGCCAGCAGCTTTTGGCAGGGGGCGAATTCACCCCTCCACTTT.